This T cell receptor beta chain derives from a study of T-cell reconstitution after alpha-beta-depleted transplantation in children. This clonotype has a count of ten or more. The CDR3 is 15 residues long. Germline loops: CDR1 DFQATT, CDR2 SNEGSKA (reference sequence). The V gene lost 1 base and the J gene lost 2 bases, with 15 bases spanning the gap. A library of TCRbeta sequences, prepared with unique molecular identifiers, was generated. TCRdb fed the PCR reads into MiXCR, producing one record per CDR3 protein. This table has over 300,000 distinct CDR3 sequences, about 9.3% appearing once. The TCR was taken from a human donor who donated a stem cell graft to a child with acute lymphoblastic leukemia. The genes are TRBV20-1 and TRBJ2-7, with TRBD2 as a possible D gene (5 bases). Material: PBMCs from the stem cell graft donor, obtained from the stem cell graft. The CDR3 here is CSARAPSRGPYEQYF. CDR3 in DNA: TGCAGTGCTAGAGCCCCCTCCCGAGGGCCCTACGAGCAGTACTTC.